The rows below give T cell receptor beta chains drawn from one sample of a study of glioma-infiltrating T cells after dendritic cell vaccination. Repertoires were generated with immunoSEQ multiplex PCR, while TCRdb's copy carries only in-frame clones and drops some. Of 90,000 to 110,000 clones detected, almost 90% appear once; the ten largest clones hold more than 2.5%. Source: blood, taken after dendritic cell vaccination. The origin of the receptors is a human donor with glioblastoma. The CDR3 runs from the conserved cysteine through the conserved F or W. Fields, in order: D gene, clone size, V gene, J gene, CDR3 protein, CDR3 DNA. D genes are given only for firm matches. The listing skips clone size in some rows; elsewhere it reads once, few, many or a size class.

D gene: NA
clone size: NA
V gene: TRBV30
J gene: TRBJ1-2
CDR3 protein: CAWSVLRHYTF
CDR3 DNA: TGTGCCTGGAGTGTACTCCGACACTACACCTTC

D gene: TRBD1
clone size: few
V gene: TRBV7-8
J gene: TRBJ1-4
CDR3 protein: CASSRGGQGYEKLFF
CDR3 DNA: TGTGCCAGCAGCCGAGGAGGACAGGGGTATGAAAAACTGTTTTTT

D gene: NA
clone size: NA
V gene: TRBV18
J gene: TRBJ1-1
CDR3 protein: CASSPWRGEDTEAFF
CDR3 DNA: TGTGCCAGCTCACCATGGCGGGGAGAGGACACTGAAGCTTTCTTT

D gene: TRBD1
clone size: once
V gene: TRBV2
J gene: TRBJ1-4
CDR3 protein: CASSETGATNEKLFF
CDR3 DNA: TGTGCCAGCAGTGAAACAGGGGCAACTAATGAAAAACTGTTTTTT

D gene: NA
clone size: NA
V gene: TRBV30
J gene: TRBJ1-2
CDR3 protein: CAWRMAGASLYGYTF
CDR3 DNA: TGTGCCTGGAGGATGGCTGGGGCGTCCCTCTATGGCTACACCTTC

D gene: NA
clone size: NA
V gene: TRBV4-2
J gene: TRBJ1-2
CDR3 protein: CASSQDWGEWRGYTF
CDR3 DNA: TGTGCCAGCAGCCAAGATTGGGGGGAATGGCGTGGCTACACCTTC

D gene: TRBD1
clone size: few
V gene: TRBV5-5
J gene: TRBJ1-2
CDR3 protein: CASSYGTDDGYTF
CDR3 DNA: TGTGCCAGCAGCTACGGGACAGACGATGGCTACACCTTC

D gene: NA
clone size: once
V gene: TRBV4-1
J gene: TRBJ2-5
CDR3 protein: CASSQEGLGGYQETQYF
CDR3 DNA: TGCGCCAGCAGCCAAGAGGGGCTAGGAGGGTACCAAGAGACCCAGTACTTC

D gene: TRBD1
clone size: once
V gene: TRBV9
J gene: TRBJ2-2
CDR3 protein: CASSVDGTGANTGELFF
CDR3 DNA: TGTGCCAGCAGCGTAGATGGGACAGGGGCTAACACCGGGGAGCTGTTTTTT

D gene: TRBD1
clone size: NA
V gene: TRBV9
J gene: TRBJ1-2
CDR3 protein: CASSENGQGDGYTF
CDR3 DNA: TGTGCCAGCAGCGAGAACGGACAGGGGGATGGCTACACCTTC

D gene: NA
clone size: NA
V gene: TRBV7-9
J gene: TRBJ2-7
CDR3 protein: CASSSILGASYEQYF
CDR3 DNA: TGTGCCAGCAGCTCAATACTAGGAGCGTCCTACGAGCAGTACTTC

D gene: TRBD1
clone size: NA
V gene: TRBV6-6
J gene: TRBJ1-1
CDR3 protein: CASRTGQENTEAFF
CDR3 DNA: TGTGCCAGCAGAACCGGACAGGAGAACACTGAAGCTTTCTTT

D gene: TRBD1
clone size: NA
V gene: TRBV5-1
J gene: TRBJ1-1
CDR3 protein: CASSAGQPGGTEAFF
CDR3 DNA: TGCGCCAGCAGCGCGGGACAGCCCGGCGGCACTGAAGCTTTCTTT

D gene: NA
clone size: NA
V gene: TRBV27
J gene: TRBJ1-3
CDR3 protein: CASSFSLRRESWCLDTIYF
CDR3 DNA: TGTGCCAGCAGTTTCTCTCTGAGGCGGGAAAGTTGGTGTTTGGACACCATATATTTT

D gene: TRBD1
clone size: NA
V gene: TRBV19
J gene: TRBJ2-1
CDR3 protein: CASSDPGQGVSNSYNEQFF
CDR3 DNA: TGTGCCAGTAGTGATCCGGGACAGGGGGTCTCTAACTCCTACAATGAGCAGTTCTTC

D gene: NA
clone size: NA
V gene: TRBV9
J gene: TRBJ2-3
CDR3 protein: CASSVRSGGTDTQYF
CDR3 DNA: TGTGCCAGCAGCGTCAGGTCGGGGGGCACAGATACGCAGTATTTT

D gene: NA
clone size: NA
V gene: TRBV5-1
J gene: TRBJ1-2
CDR3 protein: CASSPRTANYGYTF
CDR3 DNA: TGCGCCAGCAGCCCCCGGACAGCTAACTATGGCTACACCTTC

D gene: TRBD2
clone size: NA
V gene: TRBV5-1
J gene: TRBJ2-7
CDR3 protein: CASSLGTSGAYEQYF
CDR3 DNA: TGCGCCAGCAGCCTGGGGACTAGCGGAGCCTACGAGCAGTACTTC

D gene: TRBD1
clone size: NA
V gene: TRBV5-8
J gene: TRBJ2-3
CDR3 protein: CASSPGGRGTDTQYF
CDR3 DNA: TGTGCCAGCAGCCCGGGTGGCAGGGGGACAGATACGCAGTATTTT

D gene: NA
clone size: once
V gene: TRBV5-1
J gene: TRBJ1-3
CDR3 protein: CASSLNPGSGNTIYF
CDR3 DNA: TGCGCCAGCAGCTTGAACCCGGGGAGTGGAAACACCATATATTTT

D gene: NA
clone size: NA
V gene: TRBV2
J gene: TRBJ2-7
CDR3 protein: CASSGLGGVLVQYF
CDR3 DNA: TGTGCCAGCAGTGGGCTGGGCGGGGTCTTGGTGCAGTACTTC

D gene: TRBD1
clone size: NA
V gene: TRBV28
J gene: TRBJ2-2
CDR3 protein: CASSSGQGNTGELFF
CDR3 DNA: TGTGCCAGCAGTAGTGGACAGGGGAACACCGGGGAGCTGTTTTTT

D gene: NA
clone size: NA
V gene: TRBV13
J gene: TRBJ1-5
CDR3 protein: CASTTRDSNQPQHF
CDR3 DNA: TGTGCCAGCACCACGAGGGATAGCAATCAGCCCCAGCATTTT

D gene: NA
clone size: once
V gene: TRBV2
J gene: TRBJ2-3
CDR3 protein: CASSAGADTQYF
CDR3 DNA: TGTGCCAGCAGTGCCGGGGCAGATACGCAGTATTTT

D gene: NA
clone size: NA
V gene: TRBV5-8
J gene: TRBJ1-1
CDR3 protein: CASSYGLNSHTEAFF
CDR3 DNA: TGTGCCAGCAGCTACGGACTCAACTCCCACACTGAAGCTTTCTTT

D gene: TRBD1
clone size: NA
V gene: TRBV2
J gene: TRBJ2-7
CDR3 protein: CASRMEAGTGYEQYF
CDR3 DNA: TGTGCCAGCAGAATGGAGGCCGGGACAGGGTACGAGCAGTACTTC

D gene: NA
clone size: once
V gene: TRBV14
J gene: TRBJ1-1
CDR3 protein: CASSQTGGAEAFF
CDR3 DNA: TGTGCCAGCAGCCAAACTGGAGGGGCTGAAGCTTTCTTT

D gene: NA
clone size: NA
V gene: TRBV2
J gene: TRBJ1-2
CDR3 protein: CASSEGSPNYGYTF
CDR3 DNA: TGTGCCAGCAGTGAAGGCAGTCCTAACTATGGCTACACCTTC

D gene: NA
clone size: NA
V gene: TRBV19
J gene: TRBJ2-7
CDR3 protein: CASSDLGSGEQYF
CDR3 DNA: TGTGCCAGTAGTGATCTAGGCTCGGGCGAGCAGTACTTC